Listed here are 13 T cell receptor beta chains from one sample, sequenced in a study of blood T cells in healthy people across ages. A second about 6 to 11 cycle PCR used barcoded and J-beta primers. MiXCR, applied by TCRdb to the 5' RACE reads, yields one record per CDR3 protein. The data show hundreds of thousands of distinct CDR3 sequences, approximately 67% seen once. Sequenced input: blood. The receptors stem from a man aged 25-40 years in good health.

The chain recombines TRBV12-3 or TRBV12-4 with TRBJ2-1, with no clear D. Trimming removed 1 base at V and 6 bases at J, with 7 bases between. This CDR3 contains 13 residues. The CDR3 coding sequence is TGTGCCAGCAGTTTAGTTCTCCTCAATGAGCAGTTCTTC. It specifies CASSLVLLNEQFF.

J is TRBJ1-2 and V is TRBV24-1, with 7 bases that match TRBD1. Germline loops: CDR1 KGHDR, CDR2 SFDVKD. Trimming took 4 bases from V and 3 from J; bases not matched to a gene: 10. CDR3 size: 16 residues. CDR3 coding DNA: TGTGCCACCAGTGACCGGGACAGCTCAATTGACTATGGCTACACCTTC. This gives the protein CATSDRDSSIDYGYTF.

The CDR3 is CSVLDRLSGANVLTF. For the CDR3, the DNA is TGCAGCGTTCTTGACAGGCTCTCTGGGGCCAACGTCCTGACTTTC. This chain connects TRBV29-1 to TRBJ2-6; D might be TRBD1 (6 bases). Trimming stripped 5 bases from V and 0 bases from J, with 11 bases between. CDR3 length: 15 amino acids. The V gene's germline CDR1 is SQVTM and CDR2 ANQGSEA.

This chain connects TRBV6-1 to TRBJ2-7; TRBD2 is a possible D gene (7 bases). This CDR3 has 13 residues. V shed 7 bases and J shed 3 bases, with 13 bases lying between them. Germline V gives CDR1 MNHNS, CDR2 SASEGT. CDR3 coding DNA: TGTGCCAGCAACCGGGGGGCCTACTACGAGCAGTACTTC. Translating gives CASNRGAYYEQYF.

The V call is TRBV7-2, the J call TRBJ2-5; D tentatively reads TRBD1 or TRBD2 (6 bases each). The CDR3 runs 14 residues. V was cut by 5 bases and J by 5 bases, with 15 bases left in between. The germline V gene has CDR1 SGHTA and CDR2 FQGNSA. The CDR3 nucleotides are TGTGCCAGCAGCGCAAAGAGGGGGGTTGAGACCCAGTACTTC. Protein: CASSAKRGVETQYF.

This chain links TRBV28 with TRBJ1-2, with 7 bases identical to TRBD1. Germline V gene lookup returns CDR1 MDHEN and CDR2 SYDVKM. This CDR3 spans 10 amino acids. V was pared by 8 bases and J by 8 bases, with 2 bases of the junction left unmatched. The CDR3 DNA follows: TGTGCCAGCTTACAGGGGGGCTACACCTTC. It yields the protein CASLQGGYTF.

The rearrangement links TRBV3-1 to TRBJ2-5, with D uncertain. This CDR3 region has 12 residues. Trimming removed 4 bases at V and 13 bases at J, with 16 bases between. CDR1 is LGHDT, CDR2 YNNKEL, per germline (reference sequence). In DNA form, the CDR3 reads TGTGCCAGCAGCCGTGGCCAAGCATATCGGTACTTC. Its translation: CASSRGQAYRYF.

This chain joins TRBV10-3 and TRBJ2-4, with 7 nucleotides matching TRBD1. CDR3 size: 15 residues. V trimming: 3 bases; J trimming: 13 bases; junction bases outside the gene matches: 15. Germline V gene sequence: CDR1 ENHRY, CDR2 SYGVKD. CDR3 in DNA: TGTGCCATCAGTGACCCGACAGGGCCCCTCTGGGAGCAGTACTTC. Its protein product is CAISDPTGPLWEQYF.

The rearrangement links TRBV6-2 or TRBV6-3 to TRBJ2-1; D is ambiguous. The CDR3 has 12 residues. V was shortened by 2 bases and J by 8 bases, with 7 bases between the two germline ends. Germline CDR1 MNHEY, CDR2 SVGEGT. The CDR3 bases are TGTGCCAGCAGTTACGCTTCTGATGAGCAGTTCTTC. Protein product: CASSYASDEQFF.

On this clonotype itself: At one end, the junction sequence differs from germline, possibly due to a read error. The chain joins TRBV3-1 to TRBJ2-1; D is unclear. This CDR3 region has 16 residues. The germline CDR1 and CDR2 sequences are LGHDT and YNNKEL (reference sequence). CDR3 in amino acids: CASGHGSATGRNEQFF. The CDR3 nucleotides are TGTGCCAGCGGCCATGGCTCCGCCACTGGTCGGAATGAGCAGTTCTTC.

Only one count was recorded for this clonotype. V usage is TRBV7-2 and J usage is TRBJ2-7, with D perhaps TRBD1 or TRBD2 (6 bases each). V gave up 4 bases and J gave up 0 bases, with 13 bases separating them. Germline V gene sequence: CDR1 SGHTA, CDR2 FQGNSA. CDR3 length: 15 residues. CDR3 sequence: CASSSPGALSYEQYF. In DNA form, the CDR3 reads TGTGCCAGCAGCTCTCCGGGGGCCCTCTCCTACGAGCAGTACTTC.

The V and J genes are TRBV10-3 and TRBJ2-5; 12 positions match TRBD2. The V segment lost 4 bases and the J segment 8 bases; nucleotides outside the gene matches: 11. The CDR3 is 16 amino acids. Germline assignment: CDR1 ENHRY and CDR2 SYGVKD. The DNA of the CDR3 is TGTGCCATCAGTGTCAGGACTAGCGGGGCGTTTGGAACCCAGTACTTC. This sequence encodes CAISVRTSGAFGTQYF.

V is TRBV20-1 and J is TRBJ2-1; 13 bases fit TRBD2. The tail of the sequence fits TRBJ2-7 better, so the J call may be wrong. The CDR3 runs to 18 residues. CDR1 and CDR2 from the germline V gene are DFQATT and SNEGSKA (reference sequence). The chain's CDR3 is CSAKTSGGISSSYNEQYF. Here the CDR3 DNA reads TGCAGTGCTAAGACTAGCGGGGGGATTTCGAGCTCCTACAATGAGCAGTACTTC.